This passage covers 14 T cell receptor beta chains from one sample sequenced in a study of yellow fever vaccine responses in identical twins. TCRdb independently ran MiXCR on the RT-PCR reads; one entry per CDR3 protein. The table includes roughly 2,800 distinct CDR3 sequences, about 80% detected once. The starting material was T cells from blood (PBMCs), unsorted or a sorted subset (not recorded which), obtained before or after yellow fever vaccination (not recorded which). The receptors shown here come from a female donor who received the yellow fever vaccine.

The J gene is TRBJ2-1, the V gene TRBV6-1, with 9 nucleotides matching TRBD1. This CDR3 spans 14 amino acids. The ends lost 5 bases at V and 8 bases at J; junction bases unmatched: 7. Germline CDR1 reads MNHNS; CDR2 reads SASEGT. The CDR3 sequence is CASSRWTGDDEQFF. In DNA form, the CDR3 reads TGTGCCAGCAGTCGGTGGACAGGGGACGATGAGCAGTTCTTC.

This clonotype counts as large. The chain employs TRBV4-3 and TRBJ2-1; TRBD2 is a possible D gene (5 bases). V dropped 0 bases and J dropped 4 bases, with 13 bases sitting between them. From germline, CDR1 is LGHNA and CDR2 YSLEER. CDR3 size: 16 residues. CDR3 region: CASSQDFYGEYNEQFF. In nucleotides, the CDR3 is TGCGCCAGCAGCCAAGATTTCTACGGGGAGTACAATGAGCAGTTCTTC.

The chain joins TRBV10-3 to TRBJ2-3; 8 bases fit TRBD1. CDR1 and CDR2 (germline): ENHRY, SYGVKD. The ends lost 0 bases at V and 3 bases at J; junction bases unmatched: 5. The CDR3 runs 16 residues. CDR3 DNA sequence: TGTGCCATCAGTGAGTCGACAGGGGCTTATACAGATACGCAGTATTTT. As protein: CAISESTGAYTDTQYF.

The genes are TRBV5-1 and TRBJ2-1; weak D call: TRBD1 (5 bases). Germline V gene data show CDR1 as SGHRS and CDR2 as YFSETQ. Trimming stripped 6 bases from V and 0 bases from J, with 10 bases between. This CDR3 comprises 14 residues. The CDR3 here is CASTGQGSYNEQFF. In DNA form, the CDR3 reads TGCGCCAGCACCGGGCAGGGCTCCTACAATGAGCAGTTCTTC.

The J gene is TRBJ2-3, the V gene TRBV11-1, with a tentative D call TRBD1 (6 bases). There are 14 residues in the CDR3. Between the trimmed V and J ends, which lost 5 bases and 5 bases, there was a span of 14 bases. The germline CDR1 and CDR2 sequences are SGHAT and FQDESV (reference sequence). This chain's CDR3 is CASSERQVGDTQYF. DNA of the CDR3: TGTGCCAGCAGCGAAAGACAGGTCGGAGATACGCAGTATTTT.

This clonotype was found a few times. The genes are TRBV5-1 and TRBJ2-1; TRBD1 is a possible D gene (5 bases). This CDR3 is 15 amino acids long. V dropped 0 bases and J dropped 7 bases, with 14 bases sitting between them. CDR1 and CDR2 (germline): SGHRS, YFSETQ. The chain's CDR3 is CASSLGQQGVNEQFF. In DNA form, the CDR3 reads TGCGCCAGCAGCTTGGGACAGCAAGGGGTAAATGAGCAGTTCTTC.

This chain uses TRBV10-3 with TRBJ2-5; D is undetermined. This CDR3 is built from 15 residues. The germline gives CDR1 ENHRY, CDR2 SYGVKD. The V gene lost 0 bases and the J gene lost 5 bases, with 13 bases spanning the gap. The CDR3 reads CAISESWLVGETQYF. In nucleotides, the CDR3 is TGTGCCATCAGTGAGTCGTGGCTAGTGGGGGAGACCCAGTACTTC.

The chain combines TRBV10-1 with TRBJ2-7; D may match TRBD1 or TRBD2 (5 bases each). The CDR3 spans 14 residues. CDR1 and CDR2 (germline): WNHNN, SYGVQD (reference sequence). The V end was cut by 6 bases, the J end by 7 bases, with 19 bases between. The CDR3 loop is CASRGVGPMGEQYF. The CDR3 DNA reads as TGCGCCAGCAGGGGGGTGGGCCCCATGGGGGAGCAGTACTTC.

V is TRBV10-3 and J is TRBJ2-1; 7 bases agree with TRBD2. CDR3 size: 15 residues. V lost 6 bases, J lost 9 bases, and 14 bases stayed unmatched. The germline CDR1 and CDR2 sequences are ENHRY and SYGVKD. As DNA, the CDR3 is TGTGCCATCAGGGGACTGGCGGGAGTAGGCGGTGAGCAGTTCTTC. As protein: CAIRGLAGVGGEQFF.

The V and J genes are TRBV10-1 and TRBJ1-6, with D unresolved. This CDR3 has 14 residues. V lost 2 bases and J lost 9, with 11 bases in between. CDR1 and CDR2 from the germline V gene are WNHNN and SYGVQD (reference sequence). CDR3 DNA sequence: TGCGCCAGCAGTGAGGGAAGGGATGCTTCACCCCTCCACTTT. Amino acids: CASSEGRDASPLHF.

The chain couples TRBV13 to TRBJ2-7, with D perhaps matching TRBD2 (5 bases). V was pared by 6 bases and J by 7 bases, with 19 bases between. Germline V gene sequence: CDR1 PRHDT, CDR2 FYEKMQ (reference sequence). The CDR3 extends over 14 amino acids. The CDR3: CASRTKSGLLEQYF. The CDR3, as DNA: TGTGCCAGCAGGACGAAATCCGGACTGTTGGAGCAGTACTTC.

This clonotype was observed once. The V call is TRBV12-3 or TRBV12-4, the J call TRBJ2-6; no clear D. Deletions cut 6 bases from V and 0 bases from J, with 9 bases between. The CDR3 consists of 15 residues. CDR3 sequence reads: CASRMWDSGANVLTF. In DNA form, the CDR3 reads TGTGCCAGCAGGATGTGGGACTCTGGGGCCAACGTCCTGACTTTC.

This chain joins TRBV7-2 and TRBJ1-1, with 7 bases that match TRBD1. This CDR3 is built from 12 residues. Losses at the gene ends were 5 bases for V and 11 bases for J; bases not matched to a gene: 8. In germline, CDR1 is SGHTA, CDR2 FQGNSA. DNA of the CDR3: TGTGCCAGCAGCCCCTACAGGGGAAAGGCTTTCTTT. Amino acid sequence: CASSPYRGKAFF.

V is TRBV5-1 and J is TRBJ2-2; D is undetermined. The CDR3 covers 15 residues. Trimming stripped 5 bases from V and 1 base from J, with 12 bases between. Germline CDR1 reads SGHRS; CDR2 reads YFSETQ. In DNA form, the CDR3 reads TGCGCCAGCAGGATTACACGACAGAACACCGGGGAGCTGTTTTTT. It specifies CASRITRQNTGELFF.